A single count supports the clone carrying this T cell receptor beta chain. As yet, its antigen is unknown. The V segment lost 1 base and the J segment 0 bases; nucleotides outside the gene matches: 9. Per germline, CDR1 MGHRA and CDR2 YSYEKL. This CDR3 comprises 18 residues. The source of the sample is a study of radiotherapy plus CTLA-4 blockade in lung cancer. Study summary: Under 20% of patients responded objectively, and 31% achieved disease control.

Sequencing used immunoSEQ multiplex PCR; TCRdb keeps in-frame clones, though not all of them. The sample holds about 99,000 clones, around 88% seen once. Points from the study as a whole: Tumor-origin TCR clones grew in blood after radiotherapy plus ipilimumab.

This TCR derives from a human donor with non-small cell lung cancer that progressed on radiotherapy plus ipilimumab. This chain connects TRBV4-1 to TRBJ2-7; 10 bases map to TRBD2. Sequencing was performed on peripheral blood, taken from a patient treated with radiotherapy plus ipilimumab. In nucleotides, the CDR3 is TGCGCCAGCAGCCAAGCCCAAGCGGGAGGGCGCTACTCCTACGAGCAGTACTTC. Translating it yields CASSQAQAGGRYSYEQYF.